This is a list of T cell receptor beta chains from one sample in a study of vaccination and CD4 T cells after COVID-19. TCRdb called the PCR reads again in MiXCR, with one record for every CDR3 protein. The sample records fewer than 15,000 distinct CDR3 sequences, 55% to 70% being singletons. These receptors have no identified antigens. This specimen consisted of CD4+ T cells from blood, cultured in vitro, obtained before SARS-CoV-2 vaccination. All receptors come from a human donor who had recovered from COVID-19. The CDR3 runs from the conserved cysteine through the conserved F or W. The order of the fields is clone size, J gene, D gene, V gene, CDR3 DNA, CDR3 protein. D genes are given only for firm matches. A clone size is listed for some rows: how often the clone was seen (once, few, many), or a class if it is expanded.

clone size: .; J gene: TRBJ1-5; D gene: .; V gene: TRBV5-8; CDR3 DNA: TGTGCCACTCCGTCCGGCCGGGACATAGTTCAGCCCCAGCATTTT; CDR3 protein: CATPSGRDIVQPQHF
clone size: .; J gene: TRBJ2-5; D gene: .; V gene: TRBV6-1; CDR3 DNA: TGTGCCAGCAGTGAAAGGGACCAAGAGACCCAGTACTTC; CDR3 protein: CASSERDQETQYF
clone size: few; J gene: TRBJ2-5; D gene: TRBD1; V gene: TRBV20-1; CDR3 DNA: TGCAGTGCTGAGGGACAGAACCAAGAGACCCAGTACTTC; CDR3 protein: CSAEGQNQETQYF
clone size: .; J gene: TRBJ2-2; D gene: .; V gene: TRBV5-4; CDR3 DNA: TGTGCCAGCAGTCGTCCGGGACTGTCGAACACCGGGGAGCTGTTTTTT; CDR3 protein: CASSRPGLSNTGELFF
clone size: once; J gene: TRBJ1-1; D gene: .; V gene: TRBV19; CDR3 DNA: TGTGCCAGTGGCCGGCGTCTGAACACTGAAGCTTTCTTT; CDR3 protein: CASGRRLNTEAFF
clone size: once; J gene: TRBJ2-3; D gene: TRBD1; V gene: TRBV7-9; CDR3 DNA: TGTGCCACCCGGGGGACAGGGGTGACAGATACGCAGTATTTT; CDR3 protein: CATRGTGVTDTQYF
clone size: .; J gene: TRBJ1-5; D gene: .; V gene: TRBV5-4; CDR3 DNA: TGTGCCAGCAGCTTGGCGGGGACCAATCAGCCCCAGCATTTT; CDR3 protein: CASSLAGTNQPQHF
clone size: once; J gene: TRBJ2-2; D gene: .; V gene: TRBV7-9; CDR3 DNA: TGTGCCAGCAGTTCCCCCGGGACAAACACCGGGGAGCTGTTTTTT; CDR3 protein: CASSSPGTNTGELFF
clone size: few; J gene: TRBJ2-3; D gene: TRBD2; V gene: TRBV7-3; CDR3 DNA: TGTGCCAGCAGCTTAATTGGATTAGCGGGAGATACGCAGTATTTT; CDR3 protein: CASSLIGLAGDTQYF
clone size: .; J gene: TRBJ2-1; D gene: TRBD2; V gene: TRBV7-9; CDR3 DNA: TGTGCCAGCAGCTTAGTAGCTCCCCTTCGGAGCGGGGGGGACAATGAGCAGTTCTTC; CDR3 protein: CASSLVAPLRSGGDNEQFF
clone size: .; J gene: TRBJ2-7; D gene: TRBD2; V gene: TRBV20-1; CDR3 DNA: TGCAGTGCTAGAGTTGGTAGCGGGATGTCCGAGCAGTACTTC; CDR3 protein: CSARVGSGMSEQYF
clone size: .; J gene: TRBJ2-7; D gene: .; V gene: TRBV7-3; CDR3 DNA: TGTGCCAGCAGCTCCCAGGGGTCGAAATACGAGCAGTACTTC; CDR3 protein: CASSSQGSKYEQYF
clone size: few; J gene: TRBJ1-1; D gene: .; V gene: TRBV15; CDR3 DNA: TGTGCCACCAGCAGGTCGGGAAACACTGAAGCTTTCTTT; CDR3 protein: CATSRSGNTEAFF
clone size: .; J gene: TRBJ2-1; D gene: TRBD1; V gene: TRBV6-1; CDR3 DNA: TGTGCCAGCAAACTCCGGACAGGGGGATCTTACAATGAGCAGTTCTTC; CDR3 protein: CASKLRTGGSYNEQFF
clone size: .; J gene: TRBJ2-3; D gene: .; V gene: TRBV29-1; CDR3 DNA: TGCAGCGTTGAACCCCGACCAGGGGCCAGCACAGATACGCAGTATTTT; CDR3 protein: CSVEPRPGASTDTQYF
clone size: .; J gene: TRBJ2-5; D gene: .; V gene: TRBV28; CDR3 DNA: TGTGCCAGCAGTTTCGGGGCGGTGAAGACCCAGTACTTC; CDR3 protein: CASSFGAVKTQYF
clone size: .; J gene: TRBJ1-2; D gene: .; V gene: TRBV19; CDR3 DNA: TGTGCCAGTAGTTACGACATTAACTATGGCTACACCTTC; CDR3 protein: CASSYDINYGYTF
clone size: .; J gene: TRBJ1-5; D gene: .; V gene: TRBV6-1; CDR3 DNA: TGTGCCAGCAGTAAGGAGAACGTGGGTGCCAATCAGCCCCAGCATTTT; CDR3 protein: CASSKENVGANQPQHF
clone size: few; J gene: TRBJ2-5; D gene: .; V gene: TRBV11-3; CDR3 DNA: TGTGCCAGCAGCCCCGGACAGCAAGAGACCCAGTACTTC; CDR3 protein: CASSPGQQETQYF
clone size: .; J gene: TRBJ1-3; D gene: .; V gene: TRBV20-1; CDR3 DNA: TGCAGTGCTAGGCAGACAGCCGCCTCTGGAAACACCATATATTTT; CDR3 protein: CSARQTAASGNTIYF
clone size: once; J gene: TRBJ2-2; D gene: TRBD1; V gene: TRBV27; CDR3 DNA: TGTGCCAGCAGTTCCGGACAGGGTAGACTTAGCGCCGGGGAGCTGTTTTTT; CDR3 protein: CASSSGQGRLSAGELFF
clone size: .; J gene: TRBJ2-3; D gene: TRBD1; V gene: TRBV4-2; CDR3 DNA: TGTGCCAGCAGCCAAGACAGGGGGAGCACAGATACGCAGTATTTT; CDR3 protein: CASSQDRGSTDTQYF
clone size: once; J gene: TRBJ2-6; D gene: .; V gene: TRBV28; CDR3 DNA: TGTGCCAGCACGAAGGGGGCTGGGGCCAACGTCCTGACTTTC; CDR3 protein: CASTKGAGANVLTF
clone size: .; J gene: TRBJ2-6; D gene: .; V gene: TRBV5-4; CDR3 DNA: TGTGCCAGCAGCCAAGGGGTTAGGGGGGCCAACGTCCTGACTTTC; CDR3 protein: CASSQGVRGANVLTF
clone size: .; J gene: TRBJ2-7; D gene: .; V gene: TRBV5-1; CDR3 DNA: TGCGCCAGCAGCCCGCAGGGGCTCTCCTACGAGCAGTACTTC; CDR3 protein: CASSPQGLSYEQYF
clone size: .; J gene: TRBJ1-5; D gene: .; V gene: TRBV28; CDR3 DNA: TGTGCCAGCGACGAGGTTGACCAGCCCCAGCATTTT; CDR3 protein: CASDEVDQPQHF
clone size: .; J gene: TRBJ2-2; D gene: TRBD1; V gene: TRBV20-1; CDR3 DNA: TGCAGTGCTAGAGATTCCGGGACAGACACGAACACCGGGGAGCTGTTTTTT; CDR3 protein: CSARDSGTDTNTGELFF
clone size: few; J gene: TRBJ1-2; D gene: .; V gene: TRBV10-3; CDR3 DNA: TGTGCCATCAGAGTCACAGAGGACTATGGCTACACCTTC; CDR3 protein: CAIRVTEDYGYTF
clone size: .; J gene: TRBJ1-6; D gene: .; V gene: TRBV7-6; CDR3 DNA: TGTGCCAGCAGCTTAGCGAGGCGGGGCGGGTATTCACCCCTCCACTTT; CDR3 protein: CASSLARRGGYSPLHF
clone size: .; J gene: TRBJ2-7; D gene: TRBD1; V gene: TRBV7-6; CDR3 DNA: TGTGCCAGCAGCTCGGGACAGGACTTCTACGAGCAGTACTTC; CDR3 protein: CASSSGQDFYEQYF
clone size: few; J gene: TRBJ2-7; D gene: TRBD1; V gene: TRBV6-1; CDR3 DNA: TGTGCCAGCAGGCCCGGGACAGGCTCCTACGAGCAGTACTTC; CDR3 protein: CASRPGTGSYEQYF
clone size: .; J gene: TRBJ2-2; D gene: .; V gene: TRBV20-1; CDR3 DNA: TGCAGGGATAGCGGGAACACCGGGGAGCTGTTTTTT; CDR3 protein: CRDSGNTGELFF
clone size: few; J gene: TRBJ2-3; D gene: TRBD2; V gene: TRBV20-1; CDR3 DNA: TGCAGTGCCAAAGACGCTGGACTAGGGTTGTCCCGCGGGAACACAGATACGCAGTATTTT; CDR3 protein: CSAKDAGLGLSRGNTDTQYF
clone size: .; J gene: TRBJ2-7; D gene: TRBD2; V gene: TRBV6-2/TRBV6-3; CDR3 DNA: TGTGCCAGCAACATAGCGGGGGCAGGCTCCTACGAGCAGTACTTC; CDR3 protein: CASNIAGAGSYEQYF
clone size: .; J gene: TRBJ1-6; D gene: .; V gene: TRBV6-4; CDR3 DNA: TGTGCCAGCAGCGACAGGTCTAATTCACCCCTCCACTTT; CDR3 protein: CASSDRSNSPLHF
clone size: .; J gene: TRBJ2-3; D gene: .; V gene: TRBV24-1; CDR3 DNA: TGTGCCACCAGTGAAGGGCCGTACACAGATACGCAGTATTTT; CDR3 protein: CATSEGPYTDTQYF